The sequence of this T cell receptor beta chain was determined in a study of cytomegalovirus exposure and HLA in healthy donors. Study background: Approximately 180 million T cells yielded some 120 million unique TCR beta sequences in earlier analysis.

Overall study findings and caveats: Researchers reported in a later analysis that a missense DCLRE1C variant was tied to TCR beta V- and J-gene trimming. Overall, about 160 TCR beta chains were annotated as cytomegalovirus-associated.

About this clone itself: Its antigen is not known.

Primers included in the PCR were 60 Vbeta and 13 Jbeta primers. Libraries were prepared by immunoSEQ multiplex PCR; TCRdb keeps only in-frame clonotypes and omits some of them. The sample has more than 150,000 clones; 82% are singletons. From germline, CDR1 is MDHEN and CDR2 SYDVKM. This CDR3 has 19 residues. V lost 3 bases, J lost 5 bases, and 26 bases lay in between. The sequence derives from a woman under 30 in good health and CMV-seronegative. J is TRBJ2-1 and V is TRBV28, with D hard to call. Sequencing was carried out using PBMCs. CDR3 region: CASSFVLKTRPKQNNEQFF. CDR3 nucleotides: TGTGCCAGCAGTTTCGTACTAAAGACTCGTCCAAAGCAGAACAATGAGCAGTTCTTC.